This T cell receptor (beta chain) stems from a study of tumor-infiltrating lymphocytes in oesophageal squamous cell carcinoma. Per germline, CDR1 ENHRY and CDR2 SYGVKD. This CDR3 comprises 14 residues. One entry per CDR3 protein, called by TCRdb with MiXCR from the reads. This table holds 11,000 or so distinct CDR3 sequences, about three fifths found once. Specimen: blood. The source is a female donor with esophageal squamous cell carcinoma. This chain uses TRBV10-3 with TRBJ2-4, with 9 bases fitting TRBD1. The DNA end is a closer match to TRBJ2-1, so the J assignment may be wrong. The CDR3 bases are TGTGCCAGCAGCCTAGGACAGGGGTACAATGAGCAGTTCTTC. Translated: CASSLGQGYNEQFF.